There are many counts of the clone carrying this TCR beta chain. The antigen is unknown. TCRdb ran MiXCR on the multiplex PCR reads and lists one entry per CDR3 protein. The sample yields 90,000 to 120,000 distinct CDR3 sequences, over 20% seen once. Axillary draining lymph nodes of breast cancer patients supplied the node samples. The sample belongs to a study of breast tumors, draining lymph nodes, adjacent tissues. Overall study findings and caveats: Tumor T cell lymph node origin was a supported hypothesis, not proven. Compared with basal-like, luminal-like tumors shared significantly more repertoire with nontumor tissue. Compared with lymph nodes, tumors were less diverse; compared with nontumor tissue, more.

Sample: axillary lymph node tissue. This clonotype was obtained from a female donor with breast cancer. Some clones in this sample may be carry-over from other donors' samples.

CDR3 protein: CASSQLRLAKNEQFF. The CDR3 DNA is TGTGCCAGCAGCCAATTGCGACTAGCGAAGAATGAGCAGTTCTTC. The gene calls are TRBV14 and TRBJ2-1, with 8 nucleotides matching TRBD2. There are 15 residues in the CDR3. The germline gives CDR1 SGHDN, CDR2 FVKESK. V lost 2 bases, J lost 7 bases, and 7 bases stayed unmatched.